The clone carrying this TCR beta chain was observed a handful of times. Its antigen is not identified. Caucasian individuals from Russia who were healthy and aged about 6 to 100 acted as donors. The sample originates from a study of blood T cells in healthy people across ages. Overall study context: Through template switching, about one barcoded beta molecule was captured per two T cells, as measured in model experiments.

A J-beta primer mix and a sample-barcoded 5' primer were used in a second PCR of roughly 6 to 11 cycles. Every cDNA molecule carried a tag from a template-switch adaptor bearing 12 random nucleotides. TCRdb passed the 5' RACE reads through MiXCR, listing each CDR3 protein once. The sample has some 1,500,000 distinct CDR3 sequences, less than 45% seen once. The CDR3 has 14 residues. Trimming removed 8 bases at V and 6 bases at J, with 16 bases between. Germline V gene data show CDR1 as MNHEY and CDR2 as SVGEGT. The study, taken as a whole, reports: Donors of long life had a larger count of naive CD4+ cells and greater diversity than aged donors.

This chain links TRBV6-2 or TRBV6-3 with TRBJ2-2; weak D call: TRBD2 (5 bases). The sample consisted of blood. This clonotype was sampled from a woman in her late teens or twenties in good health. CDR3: CASRNFYGAGELFF. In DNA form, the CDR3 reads TGTGCCAGCCGAAATTTTTACGGGGCCGGGGAGCTGTTTTTT.